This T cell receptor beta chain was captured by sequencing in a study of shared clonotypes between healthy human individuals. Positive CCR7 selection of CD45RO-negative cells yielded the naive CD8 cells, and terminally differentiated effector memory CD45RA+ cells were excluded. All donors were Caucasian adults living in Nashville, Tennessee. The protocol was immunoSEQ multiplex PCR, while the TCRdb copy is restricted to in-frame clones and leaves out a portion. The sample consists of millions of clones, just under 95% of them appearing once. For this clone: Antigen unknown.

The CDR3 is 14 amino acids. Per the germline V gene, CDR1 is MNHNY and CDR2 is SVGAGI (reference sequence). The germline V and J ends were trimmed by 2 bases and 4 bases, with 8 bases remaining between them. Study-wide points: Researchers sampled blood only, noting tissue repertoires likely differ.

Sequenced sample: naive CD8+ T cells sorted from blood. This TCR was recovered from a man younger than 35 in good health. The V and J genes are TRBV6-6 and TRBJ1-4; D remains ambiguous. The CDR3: CASSYKSYNEKLFF. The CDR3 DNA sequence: TGTGCCAGCAGTTACAAGTCCTATAATGAAAAACTGTTTTTT.